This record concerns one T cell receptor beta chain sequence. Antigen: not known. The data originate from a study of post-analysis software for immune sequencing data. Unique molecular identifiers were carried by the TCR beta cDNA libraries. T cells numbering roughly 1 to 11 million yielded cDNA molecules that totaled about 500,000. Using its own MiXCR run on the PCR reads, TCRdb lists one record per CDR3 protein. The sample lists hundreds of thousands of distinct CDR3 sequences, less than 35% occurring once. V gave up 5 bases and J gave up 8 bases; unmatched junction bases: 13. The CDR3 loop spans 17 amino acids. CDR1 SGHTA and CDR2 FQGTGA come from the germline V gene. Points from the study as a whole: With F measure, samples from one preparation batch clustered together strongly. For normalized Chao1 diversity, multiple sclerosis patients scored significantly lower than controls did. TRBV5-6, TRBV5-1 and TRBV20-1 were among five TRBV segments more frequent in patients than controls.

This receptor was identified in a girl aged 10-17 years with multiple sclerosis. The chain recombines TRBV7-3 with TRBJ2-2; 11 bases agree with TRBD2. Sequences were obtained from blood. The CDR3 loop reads CASSAHPTSGAPGELFF. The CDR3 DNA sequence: TGTGCCAGCAGCGCCCACCCGACTAGCGGGGCCCCTGGGGAGCTGTTTTTT.